These 19 T cell receptor beta chains were all obtained from the same sample, sequenced in a study of shared clonotypes between healthy human individuals. Here immunoSEQ multiplex PCR was the method, and the copy in TCRdb shows in-frame clones only, minus some. The sample consists of about 2.3 million clones, roughly 93% of them appearing once. The sample consisted of naive CD4+ T cells from PBMCs. The subset denotes: CD45RA+ positively selected. These receptors originate from a man aged 18 to 29 in good health. Some clones in this sample may be carry-over from other donors' samples.

The V call is TRBV20-1, the J call TRBJ2-5; no definite D call. The CDR3 has 10 amino acids. Per the germline V gene, CDR1 is DFQATT and CDR2 is SNEGSKA (reference sequence). The germline V and J ends were trimmed by 6 bases and 3 bases, with 5 bases remaining between them. CDR3 nucleotides: TGCAGTGCACCCAAAGAGACCCAGTACTTC. This codes for CSAPKETQYF.

This chain connects TRBV5-4 to TRBJ2-1, with TRBD2 as a possible D gene (5 bases). The germline V gene has CDR1 SGHNT and CDR2 YYREEE (reference sequence). This CDR3 comprises 16 residues. Trimming removed 1 base from V and 1 base from J, with 12 bases in between. CDR3 in DNA: TGTGCCAGCAGCTTGAATCCAGCGGTTTCCTACAATGAGCAGTTCTTC. Translated: CASSLNPAVSYNEQFF.

This clone is a singleton in its sample. This chain joins TRBV19 and TRBJ2-7, with 9 bases identical to TRBD1. The CDR3 is 15 residues long. Germline V gene data show CDR1 as LNHDA and CDR2 as SQIVND (reference sequence). Trimming took 7 bases from V and 2 from J; bases not matched to a gene: 9. The CDR3 protein is CASKKRRQGAYEQYF. The CDR3 nucleotides read TGTGCCAGTAAAAAAAGACGACAGGGGGCCTACGAGCAGTACTTC.

This clone was observed a few times. Other nucleotide sequences in the sample specify the same CDR3. This rearrangement joins TRBV18 to TRBJ2-2; TRBD1 matches at 7 bases. The CDR3 covers 15 residues. Germline CDR1 and CDR2: KGHSH and LQKENI. V dropped 3 bases and J dropped 0; count of bases not matched to a gene: 1. CDR3 amino acids: CASSPGTANTGELFF. The CDR3 bases are TGTGCCAGCTCACCCGGGACAGCGAACACCGGGGAGCTGTTTTTT.

The chain has TRBV5-4 and TRBJ2-7; D might be TRBD1 (6 bases). The CDR3 sequence is 15 residues long. V dropped 1 base and J dropped 12 bases, with 23 bases sitting between them. Germline CDR1 and CDR2: SGHNT and YYREEE (reference sequence). CDR3: CASSLTRTESSPVYF. Here the CDR3 DNA reads TGTGCCAGCAGCTTGACTAGGACAGAGAGTTCTCCGGTGTACTTC.

The chain is built from TRBV5-1 and TRBJ2-5; D not certain. In germline, CDR1 is SGHRS, CDR2 YFSETQ. This CDR3 is 15 amino acids long. V lost 1 base, J lost 6 bases, and 16 bases lay in between. The CDR3 reads CASSLKFAGVQTQYF. CDR3 nucleotide sequence: TGCGCCAGCAGCTTGAAGTTCGCAGGAGTTCAGACCCAGTACTTC. The entire variable domain, with the rest obtained from reference TRBV5-1 and TRBJ2-5, is as follows: KAGVTQTPRYLIKTRGQQVTLSCSPISGHRSVSWYQQTPGQGLQFLFEYFSETQRNKGNFPGRFSGRQFSNSRSEMNVSTLELGDSALYLCASSLKFAGVQTQYFGPGTRLLVL.

The chain links TRBV7-9 to TRBJ2-5; D is uncertain. Trimming stripped 5 bases from V and 2 bases from J, with 12 bases between. Germline CDR1 SEHNR, CDR2 FQNEAQ (reference sequence). The CDR3 is 14 residues long. CDR3 protein: CASSHNGPQETQYF. CDR3 sequence (DNA): TGTGCCAGCAGCCACAACGGCCCGCAAGAGACCCAGTACTTC.

The chain couples TRBV2 to TRBJ1-2, with TRBD1 matching over 9 bases. This CDR3 spans 14 amino acids. V shed 5 bases, J shed 6 bases, and the junction held 7 bases outside the gene matches. Germline V gene lookup returns CDR1 SNHLY and CDR2 FYNNEI. The CDR3 DNA follows: TGTGCCAGCAGTTATGTAACAGGGGGCGATGGCTACACCTTC. This codes for CASSYVTGGDGYTF. The whole variable domain, filled in from reference TRBV2 and TRBJ1-2, reads EPEVTQTPSHQVTQMGQEVILRCVPISNHLYFYWYRQILGQKVEFLVSFYNNEISEKSEIFDDQFSVERPDGSNFTLKIRSTKLEDSAMYFCASSYVTGGDGYTFGSGTRLTVV.

This clone was detected once. The chain recombines TRBV15 with TRBJ2-3; D is possibly TRBD2 (6 bases). Germline V gene sequence: CDR1 LNHNV, CDR2 YYDKDF (reference sequence). V shed 3 bases and J shed 2 bases, with 12 bases lying between them. There are 15 residues in the CDR3. This chain's CDR3 is CATSSTGSSTDTQYF. DNA for the CDR3: TGTGCCACCAGCAGTACCGGGAGTTCCACAGATACGCAGTATTTT.

Only a few counts were recorded for this clone. The chain carries TRBV15 and TRBJ1-5; 8 nucleotides match TRBD1. Germline-derived CDR1 and CDR2 are LNHNV and YYDKDF (reference sequence). The CDR3 loop spans 14 amino acids. J gave up 6 bases and V 3 bases, and 4 bases lay outside the gene matches. The CDR3 loop reads CATSRPQGAQPQHF. The CDR3 DNA reads TGTGCCACCAGCAGGCCCCAGGGGGCTCAGCCCCAGCATTTT.

J is TRBJ1-2 and V is TRBV7-2; TRBD1 matches 8 bases. The CDR3 is 15 residues long. CDR1 is SGHTA, CDR2 FQGNSA, per germline. With V trimmed by 0 bases and J by 7 bases, 7 bases remained unmatched. The CDR3 nucleotides are TGTGCCAGCAGCTTAGCCTTCGGACAGGGAAGTGGCTACACCTTC. Translation: CASSLAFGQGSGYTF.

This rearrangement joins TRBV4-2 to TRBJ2-1; TRBD1 aligns across 7 bases. The CDR3 is 18 residues long. V shed 1 base, J shed 0 bases, and the junction held 9 bases outside the gene matches. Per the germline V gene, CDR1 is LGHNA and CDR2 is YNFKEQ. CDR3 coding DNA: TGTGCCAGCAGCCAAGCGACAGGGCCGAAGGCCTCCTACAATGAGCAGTTCTTC. Translated, it gives CASSQATGPKASYNEQFF.

The gene calls are TRBV7-3 and TRBJ1-1, with a possible D match to TRBD1 (5 bases). V gave up 1 base and J gave up 10 bases, with 22 bases separating them. This CDR3 has 16 amino acids. Per the germline V gene, CDR1 is SGHTA and CDR2 is FQGTGA. The CDR3 nucleotides read TGTGCCAGCAGCTTAAGGGAGCGGGGCCCACGAAGAGGAGCTTTCTTT. It specifies CASSLRERGPRRGAFF. The full variable domain, with the rest looked up from reference TRBV7-3 and TRBJ1-1, is GAGVSQTPSNKVTEKGKYVELRCDPISGHTALYWYRQSLGQGPEFLIYFQGTGAADDSGLPNDRFFAVRPEGSVSTLKIQRTERGDSAVYLCASSLRERGPRRGAFFGQGTRLTVV.

The chain carries TRBV2 and TRBJ1-2, with a tentative D call TRBD1 (6 bases). Trimming shortened V by 0 bases and J by 3 bases, and 11 bases separated the two germline ends. The germline V gene encodes CDR1 SNHLY and CDR2 FYNNEI. This CDR3 spans 15 amino acids. The CDR3 here is CASSEARGHDYGYTF. The CDR3 DNA sequence: TGTGCCAGCAGTGAAGCGAGGGGACACGACTATGGCTACACCTTC.

The V call is TRBV20-1, the J call TRBJ2-3; TRBD2 aligns across 9 bases. This CDR3 contains 10 residues. CDR1 DFQATT and CDR2 SNEGSKA come from the germline V gene (reference sequence). Written as DNA, the CDR3 is TGCAGCCTAGCGGGGCGTACGCAGTATTTT. Its translation: CSLAGRTQYF.

The chain joins TRBV14 to TRBJ2-7; tentative D call: TRBD2 (6 bases). There are 15 residues in the CDR3. Germline CDR1 and CDR2: SGHDN and FVKESK. V lost 5 bases to trimming and J lost 2 bases, with 16 bases between them. Here the CDR3 reads CASSSRGLGAYEQYF. Here the CDR3 DNA reads TGTGCCAGCAGCTCTCGGGGACTGGGTGCCTACGAGCAGTACTTC.

This chain uses TRBV5-6 with TRBJ2-7; maybe TRBD2 (5 bases). Trimming shortened V by 0 bases and J by 7 bases, and 14 bases separated the two germline ends. The CDR3 length is 14 residues. Germline V CDR1 and CDR2: SGHDT, YYEEEE. The DNA for the CDR3 is TGTGCCAGCAGCTTGGGCGCCGGGGTAATTGAGCAGTACTTC. Translating gives CASSLGAGVIEQYF.

The chain is built from TRBV19 and TRBJ2-2; a possible D gene is TRBD2 (5 bases). CDR3 length: 14 amino acids. The germline gives CDR1 LNHDA, CDR2 SQIVND (reference sequence). V lost 7 bases, J lost 7 bases, and 16 bases lay in between. CDR3 amino acids: CASMVPGVSGELFF. In DNA form, the CDR3 reads TGTGCCAGTATGGTGCCCGGGGTAAGCGGGGAGCTGTTTTTT.

A single count supports this clone. The chain recombines TRBV12-2 with TRBJ2-7; no DNA check was done on the table's D call, TRBD1. TRBV12-2 constitutes a pseudogene. CDR3 length: 17 residues. The CDR3 bases are TGTGCAAGTCGCTCCCGATGGACAGGCCCCGTCCCCTACGAGCAGTACTTC. It codes for CASRSRWTGPVPYEQYF.